This T cell receptor beta chain was sequenced for a study of blood T cell repertoires in COVID-19. The CDR3 has 15 residues. Trimming at V came to 5 bases and at J to 0 bases, leaving 4 bases not matched to a gene. Germline CDR1 is SEHNR and CDR2 is FQNEAQ (reference sequence). Method: immunoSEQ multiplex PCR; TCRdb's copy keeps in-frame clones and lacks some. The sample includes about 55,000 clones, 75% to 90% seen only once; the top ten take approximately 1.3%. This chain joins TRBV7-9 and TRBJ2-1; TRBD2 matches at 7 bases. Sample: peripheral blood. The sequence was obtained from a man in his 60s with acute or convalescent COVID-19. CDR3: CASSPAGSSYNEQFF. Here the CDR3 DNA reads TGTGCCAGCAGCCCAGCGGGAAGCTCCTACAATGAGCAGTTCTTC. Full variable domain (rest looked up from reference TRBV7-9 and TRBJ2-1): DTGVSQNPRHKITKRGQNVTFRCDPISEHNRLYWYRQTLGQGPEFLTYFQNEAQLEKSRLLSDRFSAERPKGSFSTLEIQRTEQGDSAMYLCASSPAGSSYNEQFFGPGTRLTVL.